The present TCR beta chain was sequenced within a study of T cell repertoires in cytomegalovirus infection. Study-wide context: An indication of both CMV infection and matching HLA type came from public TCR beta signatures. Study findings and constraints: Carriers of CMV and the relevant HLA type were discriminated by public TCR beta frequency. HLA-C-restricted TCR beta clonotypes specific for CMV led the ex vivo response.

TCRdb reprocessed the reads via MiXCR and lists one record per CDR3 protein. In the table there are around 770,000 distinct CDR3 sequences, almost 30% of which are singletons. This clonotype has only a few counts. What it recognizes is unknown. CDR1 is MNHNY and CDR2 is SVGAGI in the germline V gene (reference sequence). Between the trimmed V and J ends, which lost 2 bases and 5 bases, there was a span of 12 bases. CDR3 size: 14 residues. This chain uses TRBV6-6 with TRBJ1-2; D is possibly TRBD1 (6 bases). Sequencing was performed on cultured CD8+ T cells from PBMCs, taken from culture after CMV antigen stimulation. The clonotype comes from a human donor in good health (CMV status not recorded). Some clones in this sample may be carry-over from other donors' samples. The CDR3 spells CASSYTWTAYGYTF. The DNA for the CDR3 is TGTGCCAGCAGTTACACTTGGACAGCTTATGGCTACACCTTC.